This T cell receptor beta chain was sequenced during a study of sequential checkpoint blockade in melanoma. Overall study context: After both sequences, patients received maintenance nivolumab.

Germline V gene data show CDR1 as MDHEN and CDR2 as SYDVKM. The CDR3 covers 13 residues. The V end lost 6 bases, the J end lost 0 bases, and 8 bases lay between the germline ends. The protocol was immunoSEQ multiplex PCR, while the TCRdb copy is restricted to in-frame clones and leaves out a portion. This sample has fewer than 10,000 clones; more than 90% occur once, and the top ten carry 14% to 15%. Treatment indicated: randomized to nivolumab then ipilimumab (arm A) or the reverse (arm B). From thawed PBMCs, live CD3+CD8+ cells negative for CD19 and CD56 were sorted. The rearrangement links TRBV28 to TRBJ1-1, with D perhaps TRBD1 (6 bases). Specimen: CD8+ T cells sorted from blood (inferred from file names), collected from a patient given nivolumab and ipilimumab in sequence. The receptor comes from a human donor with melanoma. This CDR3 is CASSQGMNTEAFF. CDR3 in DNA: TGTGCCAGCAGCCAGGGGATGAACACTGAAGCTTTCTTT.